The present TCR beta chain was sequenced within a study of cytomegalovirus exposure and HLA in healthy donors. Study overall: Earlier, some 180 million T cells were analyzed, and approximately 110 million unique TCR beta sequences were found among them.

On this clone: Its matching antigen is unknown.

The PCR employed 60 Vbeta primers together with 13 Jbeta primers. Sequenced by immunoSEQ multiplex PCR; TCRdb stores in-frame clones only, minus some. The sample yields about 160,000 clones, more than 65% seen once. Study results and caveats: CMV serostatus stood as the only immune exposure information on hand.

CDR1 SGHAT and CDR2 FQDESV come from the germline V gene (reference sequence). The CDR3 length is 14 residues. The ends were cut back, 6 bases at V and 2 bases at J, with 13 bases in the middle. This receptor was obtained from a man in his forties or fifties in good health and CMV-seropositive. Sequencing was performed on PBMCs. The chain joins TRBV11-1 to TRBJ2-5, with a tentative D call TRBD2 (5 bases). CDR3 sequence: CASSGEGLQETQYF. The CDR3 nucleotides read TGTGCCAGCAGTGGTGAGGGCCTTCAAGAGACCCAGTACTTC.